This T cell receptor beta chain was obtained from a study of OX40 agonist ivuxolimab in advanced cancers. Broader study findings: The investigators did not determine what antigen specificity the expanded peripheral T cells had.

The ends lost 6 bases at V and 0 bases at J; junction bases unmatched: 0. This CDR3 is 13 amino acids long. In germline, CDR1 is MNHEY, CDR2 SVGAGI. TCRdb's copy holds only in-frame clones and misses some; the assay was immunoSEQ multiplex PCR. Of some 80,000 clones detected, over 75% appear once; the ten largest clones hold around 0.4%. Autoimmune disease history or systemic immunosuppression excluded patients. Comment on this clone: What it binds is unknown.

This chain uses TRBV6-5 with TRBJ2-7, with 9 bases identical to TRBD1. This receptor was taken from an adult with an advanced solid tumor such as melanoma, head and neck, liver or kidney cancer. The material sequenced was CD4+ or CD8+ T cells sorted from blood, taken in a trial of the OX40 agonist ivuxolimab. CDR3 in amino acids: CASRGQGSYEQYF. CDR3 DNA sequence: TGTGCCAGCAGGGGACAGGGCTCCTACGAGCAGTACTTC.